The source of this TCR beta chain is a study of cytomegalovirus exposure and HLA in healthy donors. Study-wide results and caveats: From TCR beta sequences, most subjects' HLA-A and HLA-B alleles were reportedly predicted accurately.

The primer mix had 60 Vbeta and 13 Jbeta primers. Sequenced by immunoSEQ multiplex PCR; TCRdb stores in-frame clones only, minus some. In the table there are 150,000 or so clones, 80% of which are singletons. On this clone itself: As yet, its antigen is unknown.

CDR3 length: 15 residues. Germline lookup yields CDR1 GTSNPN and CDR2 SVGIG (reference sequence). Trimming removed 3 bases from V and 3 bases from J; junction bases left unmatched: 2. The source is a male donor in good health and CMV-seropositive. The rearrangement links TRBV30 to TRBJ2-3; 14 bases align to TRBD2. Sequencing input: PBMCs. The CDR3 reads CAWRGLAGVTDTQYF. For the CDR3, the DNA is TGTGCCTGGAGGGGACTAGCGGGAGTTACAGATACGCAGTATTTT. Filled out from reference TRBV30 and TRBJ2-3, the complete variable domain reads SQTIHQWPATLVQPVGSPLSLECTVEGTSNPNLYWYRQAAGRGLQLLFYSVGIGQISSEVPQNLSASRPQDRQFILSSKKLLLSDSGFYLCAWRGLAGVTDTQYFGPGTRLTVL.